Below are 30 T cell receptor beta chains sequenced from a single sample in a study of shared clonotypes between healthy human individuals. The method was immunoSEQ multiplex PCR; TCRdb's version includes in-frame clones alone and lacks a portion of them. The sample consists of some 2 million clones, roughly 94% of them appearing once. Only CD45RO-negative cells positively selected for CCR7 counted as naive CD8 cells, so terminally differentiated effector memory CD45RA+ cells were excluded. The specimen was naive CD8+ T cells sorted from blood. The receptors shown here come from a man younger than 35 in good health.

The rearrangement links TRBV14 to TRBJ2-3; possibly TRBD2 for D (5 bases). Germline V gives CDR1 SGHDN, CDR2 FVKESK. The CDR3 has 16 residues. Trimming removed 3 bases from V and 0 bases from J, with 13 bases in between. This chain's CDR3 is CASSHRPLASTDTQYF. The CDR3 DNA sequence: TGTGCCAGCAGCCATCGACCTCTAGCTAGCACAGATACGCAGTATTTT.

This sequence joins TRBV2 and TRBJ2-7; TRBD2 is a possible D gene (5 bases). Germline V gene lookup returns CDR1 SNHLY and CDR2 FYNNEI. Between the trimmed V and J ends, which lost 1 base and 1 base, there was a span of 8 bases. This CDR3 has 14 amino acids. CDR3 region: CASSEGGQSYEQYF. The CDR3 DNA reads TGTGCCAGCAGTGAAGGAGGGCAGTCCTACGAGCAGTACTTC.

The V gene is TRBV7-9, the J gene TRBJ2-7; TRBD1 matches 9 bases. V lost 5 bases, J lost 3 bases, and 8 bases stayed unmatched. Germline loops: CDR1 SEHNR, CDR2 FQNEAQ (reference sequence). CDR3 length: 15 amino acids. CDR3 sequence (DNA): TGTGCCAGCAGCGCCGGGACAGGGCCTAACTACGAGCAGTACTTC. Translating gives CASSAGTGPNYEQYF.

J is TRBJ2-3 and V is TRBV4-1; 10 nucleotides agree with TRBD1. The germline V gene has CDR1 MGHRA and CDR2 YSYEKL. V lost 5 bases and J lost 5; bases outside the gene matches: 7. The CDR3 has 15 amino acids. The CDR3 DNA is TGCGCCAGCAGCTCTCCCGGGACAGGGGAAGATACGCAGTATTTT. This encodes CASSSPGTGEDTQYF.

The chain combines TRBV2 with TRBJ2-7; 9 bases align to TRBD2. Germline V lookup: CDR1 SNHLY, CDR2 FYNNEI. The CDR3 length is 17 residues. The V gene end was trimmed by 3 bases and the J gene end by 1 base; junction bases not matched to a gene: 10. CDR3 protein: CASSDRGGADTSYEQYF. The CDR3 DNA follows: TGTGCCAGCAGTGATCGCGGGGGGGCCGATACTTCCTACGAGCAGTACTTC. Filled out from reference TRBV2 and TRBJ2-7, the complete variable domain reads EPEVTQTPSHQVTQMGQEVILRCVPISNHLYFYWYRQILGQKVEFLVSFYNNEISEKSEIFDDQFSVERPDGSNFTLKIRSTKLEDSAMYFCASSDRGGADTSYEQYFGPGTRLTVT.

The CDR3 loop is CASSLWQGDEQFF. Written as DNA, the CDR3 is TGTGCCAGCAGCTTATGGCAGGGTGATGAGCAGTTCTTC. The chain links TRBV7-9 to TRBJ2-1, with D possibly being TRBD1 (5 bases). Germline V lookup: CDR1 SEHNR, CDR2 FQNEAQ (reference sequence). The CDR3 is made up of 13 amino acids. Between the trimmed V and J ends, which lost 2 bases and 8 bases, there was a span of 10 bases. Full variable domain (outside the CDR3, taken from reference TRBV7-9 and TRBJ2-1): DTGVSQNPRHKITKRGQNVTFRCDPISEHNRLYWYRQTLGQGPEFLTYFQNEAQLEKSRLLSDRFSAERPKGSFSTLEIQRTEQGDSAMYLCASSLWQGDEQFFGPGTRLTVL.

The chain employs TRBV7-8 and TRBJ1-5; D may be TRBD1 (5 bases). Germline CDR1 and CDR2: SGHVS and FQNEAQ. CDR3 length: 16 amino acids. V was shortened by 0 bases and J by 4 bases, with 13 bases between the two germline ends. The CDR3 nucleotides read TGTGCCAGCAGCTTAGCGGTGGGGAAGGGGAATCAGCCCCAGCATTTT. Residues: CASSLAVGKGNQPQHF.

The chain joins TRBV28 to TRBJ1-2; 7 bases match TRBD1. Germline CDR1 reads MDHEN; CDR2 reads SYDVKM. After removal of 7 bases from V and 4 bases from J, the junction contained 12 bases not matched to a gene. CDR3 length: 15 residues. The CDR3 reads CASTTDPGDSYGYTF. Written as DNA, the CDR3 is TGTGCCAGCACAACTGACCCGGGGGACAGCTATGGCTACACCTTC.

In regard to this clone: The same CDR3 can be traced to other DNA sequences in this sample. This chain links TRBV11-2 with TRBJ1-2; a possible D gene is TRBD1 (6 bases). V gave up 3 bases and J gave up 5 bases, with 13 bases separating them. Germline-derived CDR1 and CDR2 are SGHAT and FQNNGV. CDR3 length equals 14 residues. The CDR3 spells CASSLSSTGYGYTF. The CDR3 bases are TGTGCCAGCAGCTTGAGCTCTACAGGGTATGGCTACACCTTC.

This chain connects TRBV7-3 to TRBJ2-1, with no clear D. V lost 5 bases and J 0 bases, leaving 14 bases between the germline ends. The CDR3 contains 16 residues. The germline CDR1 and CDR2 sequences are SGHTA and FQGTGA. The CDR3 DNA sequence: TGTGCCAGCAGCGCCGTTAGCACCTTCTCCTACAATGAGCAGTTCTTC. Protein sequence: CASSAVSTFSYNEQFF.

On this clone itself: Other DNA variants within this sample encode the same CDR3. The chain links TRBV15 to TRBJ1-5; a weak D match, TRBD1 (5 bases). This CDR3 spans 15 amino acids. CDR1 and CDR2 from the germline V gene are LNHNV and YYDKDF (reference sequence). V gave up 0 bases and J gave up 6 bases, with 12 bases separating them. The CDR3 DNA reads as TGTGCCACCAGCAGAGATCTGGGGGTAGGTCAGCCCCAGCATTTT. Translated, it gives CATSRDLGVGQPQHF. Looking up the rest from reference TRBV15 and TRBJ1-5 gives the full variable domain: DAMVIQNPRYQVTQFGKPVTLSCSQTLNHNVMYWYQQKSSQAPKLLFHYYDKDFNNEADTPDNFQSRRPNTSFCFLDIRSPGLGDTAMYLCATSRDLGVGQPQHFGDGTRLSIL.

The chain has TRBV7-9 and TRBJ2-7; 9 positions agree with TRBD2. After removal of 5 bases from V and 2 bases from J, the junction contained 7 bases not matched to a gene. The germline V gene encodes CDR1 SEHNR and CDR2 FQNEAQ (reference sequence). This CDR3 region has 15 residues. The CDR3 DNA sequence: TGTGCCAGCAGCCCAGGCGGCGGGGGGGCCTACGAGCAGTACTTC. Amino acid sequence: CASSPGGGGAYEQYF.

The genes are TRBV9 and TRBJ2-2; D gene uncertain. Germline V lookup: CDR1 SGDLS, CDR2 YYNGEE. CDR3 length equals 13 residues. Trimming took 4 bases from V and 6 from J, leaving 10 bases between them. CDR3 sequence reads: CASSPPVAGELFF. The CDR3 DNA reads TGTGCCAGCAGCCCGCCAGTGGCCGGGGAGCTGTTTTTT.

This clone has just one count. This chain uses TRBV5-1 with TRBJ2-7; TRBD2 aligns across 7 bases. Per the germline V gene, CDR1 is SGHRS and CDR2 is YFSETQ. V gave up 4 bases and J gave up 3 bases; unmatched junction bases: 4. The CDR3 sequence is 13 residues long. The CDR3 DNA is TGCGCCAGCAGCGCCAGCGGGAACTACGAGCAGTACTTC. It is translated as CASSASGNYEQYF.

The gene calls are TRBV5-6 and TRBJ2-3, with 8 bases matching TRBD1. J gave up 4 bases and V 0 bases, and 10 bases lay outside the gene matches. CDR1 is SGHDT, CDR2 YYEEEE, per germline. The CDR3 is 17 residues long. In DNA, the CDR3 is TGTGCCAGCAGCTTGGCCGCGGCAGGGGGCCAGGCAGATACGCAGTATTTT. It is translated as CASSLAAAGGQADTQYF.

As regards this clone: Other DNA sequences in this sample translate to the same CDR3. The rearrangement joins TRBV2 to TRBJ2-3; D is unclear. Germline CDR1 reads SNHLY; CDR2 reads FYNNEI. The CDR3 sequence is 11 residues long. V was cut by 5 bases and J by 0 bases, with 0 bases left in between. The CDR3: CASSSTDTQYF. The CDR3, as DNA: TGTGCCAGCAGTAGCACAGATACGCAGTATTTT.

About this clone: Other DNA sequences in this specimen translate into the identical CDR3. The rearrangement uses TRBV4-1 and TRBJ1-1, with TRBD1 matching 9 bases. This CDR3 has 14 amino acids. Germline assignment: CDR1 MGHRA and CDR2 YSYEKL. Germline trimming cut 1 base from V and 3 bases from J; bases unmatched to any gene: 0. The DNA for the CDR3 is TGCGCCAGCAGCCAAGGACAGGGGGACACTGAAGCTTTCTTT. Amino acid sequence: CASSQGQGDTEAFF.

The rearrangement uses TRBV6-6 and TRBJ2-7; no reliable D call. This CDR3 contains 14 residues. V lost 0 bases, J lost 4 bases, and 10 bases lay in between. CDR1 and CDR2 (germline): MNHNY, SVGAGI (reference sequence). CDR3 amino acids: CASSYSETRYEQYF. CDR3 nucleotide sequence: TGTGCCAGCAGTTACTCGGAGACAAGGTACGAGCAGTACTTC.

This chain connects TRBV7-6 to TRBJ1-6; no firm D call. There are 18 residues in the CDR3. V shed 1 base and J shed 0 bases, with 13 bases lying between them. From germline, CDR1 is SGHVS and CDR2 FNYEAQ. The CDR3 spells CASSLDPPHSSYNSPLHF. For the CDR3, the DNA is TGTGCCAGCAGCTTAGACCCCCCGCATAGCTCCTATAATTCACCCCTCCACTTT.

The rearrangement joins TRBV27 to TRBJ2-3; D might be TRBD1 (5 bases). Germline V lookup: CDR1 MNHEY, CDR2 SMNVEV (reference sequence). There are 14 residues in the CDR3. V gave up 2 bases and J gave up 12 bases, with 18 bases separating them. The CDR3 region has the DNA TGTGCCAGCAGTTTAATGGGGCGGATCCCTGAACAGTATTTT. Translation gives CASSLMGRIPEQYF.

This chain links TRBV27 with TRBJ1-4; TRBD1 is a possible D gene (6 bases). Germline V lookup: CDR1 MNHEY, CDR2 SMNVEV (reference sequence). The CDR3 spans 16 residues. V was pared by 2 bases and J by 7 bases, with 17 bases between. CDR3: CASSLRLGALGEKLFF. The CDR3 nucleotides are TGTGCCAGCAGTTTAAGGTTGGGGGCGTTGGGTGAAAAACTGTTTTTT.

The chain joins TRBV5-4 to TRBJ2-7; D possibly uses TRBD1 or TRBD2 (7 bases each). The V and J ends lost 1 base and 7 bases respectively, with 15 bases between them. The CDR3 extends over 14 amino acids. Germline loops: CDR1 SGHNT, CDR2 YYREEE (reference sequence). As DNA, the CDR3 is TGTGCCAGCAGCTTGCAGGGGGGGTACGGTGAGCAGTACTTC. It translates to CASSLQGGYGEQYF.

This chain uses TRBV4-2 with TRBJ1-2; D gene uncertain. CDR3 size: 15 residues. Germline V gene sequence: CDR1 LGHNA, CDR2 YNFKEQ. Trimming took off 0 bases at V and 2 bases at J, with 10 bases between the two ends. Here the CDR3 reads CASSQEGALNYGYTF. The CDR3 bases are TGTGCCAGCAGCCAAGAGGGCGCGTTGAACTATGGCTACACCTTC.

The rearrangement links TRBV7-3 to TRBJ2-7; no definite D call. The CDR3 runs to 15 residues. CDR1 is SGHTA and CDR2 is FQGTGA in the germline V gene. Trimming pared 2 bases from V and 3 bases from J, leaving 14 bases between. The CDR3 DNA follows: TGTGCCAGCAGCTTAGGGTCGGACCTAAGCTACGAGCAGTACTTC. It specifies CASSLGSDLSYEQYF.

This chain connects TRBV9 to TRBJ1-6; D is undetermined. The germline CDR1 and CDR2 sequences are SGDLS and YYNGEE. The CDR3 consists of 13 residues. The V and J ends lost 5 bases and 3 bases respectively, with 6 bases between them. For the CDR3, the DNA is TGTGCCAGCAGTTTAAGCTATAATTCACCCCTCCACTTT. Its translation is CASSLSYNSPLHF.

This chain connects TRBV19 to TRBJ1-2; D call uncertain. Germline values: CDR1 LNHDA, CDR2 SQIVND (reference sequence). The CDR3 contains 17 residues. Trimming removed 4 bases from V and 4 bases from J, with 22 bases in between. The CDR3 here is CASSSPNVYTDIYGYTF. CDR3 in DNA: TGTGCCAGTAGTAGCCCGAACGTATATACAGACATCTATGGCTACACCTTC.

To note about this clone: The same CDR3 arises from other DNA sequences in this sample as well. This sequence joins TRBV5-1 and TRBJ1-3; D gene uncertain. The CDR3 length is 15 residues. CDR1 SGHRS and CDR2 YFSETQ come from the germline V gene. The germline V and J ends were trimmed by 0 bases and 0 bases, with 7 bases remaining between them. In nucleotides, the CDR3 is TGCGCCAGCAGCTTGGCGGGCAGCTCTGGAAACACCATATATTTT. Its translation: CASSLAGSSGNTIYF.

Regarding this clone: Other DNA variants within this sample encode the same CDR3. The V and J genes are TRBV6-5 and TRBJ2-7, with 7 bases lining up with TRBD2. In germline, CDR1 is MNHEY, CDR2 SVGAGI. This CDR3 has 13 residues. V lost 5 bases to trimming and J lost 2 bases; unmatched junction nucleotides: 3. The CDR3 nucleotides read TGTGCCAGCAGTCCGGGGACTACCTACGAGCAGTACTTC. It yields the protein CASSPGTTYEQYF.

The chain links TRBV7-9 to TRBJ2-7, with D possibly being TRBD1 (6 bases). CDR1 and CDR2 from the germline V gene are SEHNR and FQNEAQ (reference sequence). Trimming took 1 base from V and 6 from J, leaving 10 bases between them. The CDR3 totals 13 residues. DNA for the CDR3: TGTGCCAGCAGCTTAGTTACAGGGCCCGAGCAGTACTTC. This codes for CASSLVTGPEQYF.

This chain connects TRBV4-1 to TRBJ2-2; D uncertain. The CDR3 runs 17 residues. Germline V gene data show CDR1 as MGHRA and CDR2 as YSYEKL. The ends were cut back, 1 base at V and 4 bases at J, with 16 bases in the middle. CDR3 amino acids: CASSQVSADLSTGELFF. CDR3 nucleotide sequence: TGCGCCAGCAGCCAAGTAAGCGCAGATCTCTCCACCGGGGAGCTGTTTTTT.